This T cell receptor (beta chain) was identified in a study of OX40 agonist ivuxolimab in advanced cancers. The data were produced by immunoSEQ multiplex PCR, yet TCRdb's version contains in-frame clones alone and is incomplete. The table has fewer than 90,000 clones, about 94% seen once. The V and J ends lost 5 bases and 8 bases respectively, with 13 bases between them. Looked up from germline, CDR1 is MDHEN and CDR2 is SYDVKM. This CDR3 has 13 residues. This chain uses TRBV28 with TRBJ1-5, with D possibly TRBD1 on 6 matching bases. The sequences come from CD4+ or CD8+ T cells sorted from blood, collected in a trial of the OX40 agonist ivuxolimab. The TCR comes from an adult with an advanced solid tumor such as melanoma, head and neck, liver or kidney cancer. The CDR3 reads CASSPPGQKPQHF. The CDR3 DNA reads TGTGCCAGCAGTCCCCCCGGACAGAAGCCCCAGCATTTT.